This T cell receptor beta chain was observed in a study of T cells in Graves' hyperthyroidism and ophthalmopathy. Study-level findings and limits: Blood also carried most thyroid clonotypes expanded above 0.001. Stable hyperthyroidism and ophthalmopathy were separated using 13 V-J signatures. Ophthalmopathy prediction by the model preceded onset by a median roughly 6 months.

Germline V gene lookup returns CDR1 ENHRY and CDR2 SYGVKD. V was pared by 7 bases and J by 5 bases, with 6 bases of the junction left unmatched. This CDR3 comprises 13 residues. The study based diagnoses on clinical symptoms, serum thyroxine and TRAb, thyroid ultrasound and orbital computed tomography. Comments on this clonotype: The antigen remains unidentified. A read error may be the cause here, since a much bigger clone is one base away. Without the conserved terminal phenylalanine or tryptophan, this CDR3 likely stems from a read error.

TCR beta CDR3 regions were amplified from RNA. First-round RT-PCR targeting the TCR CDR3 was performed with the HTBI primer set. TCRdb itself ran the multiplex PCR reads through MiXCR, one entry per CDR3 protein. Altogether roughly 510,000 distinct CDR3 sequences are present, 40% to 50% being singletons, with the ten largest covering about two fifths. Sequencing input: peripheral blood or thyroid tissue (not recorded which). The chain joins TRBV10-3 to TRBJ2-5; TRBD1 agrees at 8 bases. The receptor was derived from an adult woman with Graves' disease, either hyperthyroidism or ophthalmopathy (not recorded which). The CDR3 loop reads CAIKAGGDETQYL. The CDR3 DNA reads TGTGCCATCAAGGCAGGGGGCGATGAGACCCAGTACCTC.